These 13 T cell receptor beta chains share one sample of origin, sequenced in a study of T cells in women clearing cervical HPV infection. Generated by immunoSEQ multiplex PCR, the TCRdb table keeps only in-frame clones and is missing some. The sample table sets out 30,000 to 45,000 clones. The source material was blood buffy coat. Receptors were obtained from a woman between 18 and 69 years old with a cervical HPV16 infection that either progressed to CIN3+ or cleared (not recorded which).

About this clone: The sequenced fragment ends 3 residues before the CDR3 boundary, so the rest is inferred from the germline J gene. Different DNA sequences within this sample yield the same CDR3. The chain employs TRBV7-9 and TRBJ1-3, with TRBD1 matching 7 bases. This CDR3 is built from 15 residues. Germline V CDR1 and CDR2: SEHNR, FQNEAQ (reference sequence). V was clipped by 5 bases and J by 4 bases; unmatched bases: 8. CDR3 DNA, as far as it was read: TGTGCCAGCAGCAGCGCAGGGGGAACAGGAAACACC. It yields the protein CASSSAGGTGNT. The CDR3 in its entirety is CASSSAGGTGNTIYF.

The part of the CDR3 DNA that was read is TGTGCCAGCAGTCCCCCGGACAGCACAAACATT. It specifies CASSPPDSTNI. The CDR3 in full is CASSPPDSTNIQYF. The J gene is TRBJ2-4, the V gene TRBV5-4; a possible D gene is TRBD1 (6 bases). The CDR3 extends 3 residues past the end of the read, so its final part is completed from the germline J gene. V was shortened by 5 bases and J by 6 bases, with 15 bases between the two germline ends. Germline lookup yields CDR1 SGHNT and CDR2 YYREEE (reference sequence). This CDR3 is 14 amino acids long.

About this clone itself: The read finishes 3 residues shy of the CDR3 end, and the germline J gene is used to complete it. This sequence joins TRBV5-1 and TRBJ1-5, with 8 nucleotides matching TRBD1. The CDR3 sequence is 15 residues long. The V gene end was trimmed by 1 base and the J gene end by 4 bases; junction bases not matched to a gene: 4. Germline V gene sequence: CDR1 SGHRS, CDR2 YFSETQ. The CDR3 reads CASSLQGAGNQPQHF. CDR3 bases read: TGCGCCAGCAGCTTGCAGGGGGCAGGGAATCAGCCC.

The chain's CDR3 is CASSQAGGETQYF. The sequenced CDR3 bases are TGTGCCAGTAGTCAAGCAGGAGGGGAGACC. The chain combines TRBV19 with TRBJ2-5; TRBD2 is a possible D gene (6 bases). The sequence runs out 3 residues before the end of the CDR3; the remainder is reconstructed from the germline J gene. Germline V gene sequence: CDR1 LNHDA, CDR2 SQIVND (reference sequence). V lost 5 bases and J lost 5, with 12 bases in between. The CDR3 is 13 amino acids.

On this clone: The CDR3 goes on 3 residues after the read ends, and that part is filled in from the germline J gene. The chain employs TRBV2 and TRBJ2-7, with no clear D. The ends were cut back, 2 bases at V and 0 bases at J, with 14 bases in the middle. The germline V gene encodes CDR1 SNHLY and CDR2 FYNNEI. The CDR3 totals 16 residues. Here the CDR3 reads CASSEIAAVNSYEQYF. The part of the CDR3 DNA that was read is TGTGCCAGCAGTGAAATTGCGGCAGTGAACTCCTACGAG.

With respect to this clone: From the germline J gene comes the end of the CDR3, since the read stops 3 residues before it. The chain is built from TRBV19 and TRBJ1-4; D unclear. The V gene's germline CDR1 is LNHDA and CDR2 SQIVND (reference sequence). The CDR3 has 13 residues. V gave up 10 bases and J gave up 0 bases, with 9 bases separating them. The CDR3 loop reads CATGLATNEKLFF. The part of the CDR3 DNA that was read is TGTGCCACAGGACTTGCAACTAATGAAAAA.

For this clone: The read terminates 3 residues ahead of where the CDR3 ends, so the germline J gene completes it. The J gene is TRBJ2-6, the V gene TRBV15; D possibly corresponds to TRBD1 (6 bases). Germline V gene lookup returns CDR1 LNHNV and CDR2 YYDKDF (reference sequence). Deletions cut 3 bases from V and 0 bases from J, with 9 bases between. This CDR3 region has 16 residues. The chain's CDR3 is CATSRDRLSGANVLTF. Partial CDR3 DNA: TGTGCCACCAGCAGGGACAGACTCTCTGGGGCCAACGTC.

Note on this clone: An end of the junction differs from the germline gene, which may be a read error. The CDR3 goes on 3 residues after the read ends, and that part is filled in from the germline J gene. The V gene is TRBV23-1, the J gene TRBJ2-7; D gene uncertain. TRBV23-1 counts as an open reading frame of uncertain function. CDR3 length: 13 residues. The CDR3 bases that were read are TGCCCCAGCAGTCCAAGATACCAGGACGAG. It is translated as CPSSPRYQDE. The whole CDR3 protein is CPSSPRYQDEQYF.

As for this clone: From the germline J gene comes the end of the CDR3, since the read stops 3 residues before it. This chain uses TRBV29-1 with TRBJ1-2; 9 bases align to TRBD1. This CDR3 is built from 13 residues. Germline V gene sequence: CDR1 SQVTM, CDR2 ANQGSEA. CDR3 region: CSVLGTGHVGYTF. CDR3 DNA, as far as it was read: TGCAGCGTGCTCGGGACAGGGCATGTCGGC.

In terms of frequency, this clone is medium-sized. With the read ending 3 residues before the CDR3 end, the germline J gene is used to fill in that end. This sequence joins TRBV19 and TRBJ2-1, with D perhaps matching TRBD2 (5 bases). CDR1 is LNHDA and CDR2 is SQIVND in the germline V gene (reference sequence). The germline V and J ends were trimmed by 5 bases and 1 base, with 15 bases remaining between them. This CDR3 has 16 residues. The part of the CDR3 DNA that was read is TGTGCCAGTAGTCCCAGCGGAGTAGGGTCCTACAATGAG. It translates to CASSPSGVGSYNE. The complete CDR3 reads CASSPSGVGSYNEQFF.

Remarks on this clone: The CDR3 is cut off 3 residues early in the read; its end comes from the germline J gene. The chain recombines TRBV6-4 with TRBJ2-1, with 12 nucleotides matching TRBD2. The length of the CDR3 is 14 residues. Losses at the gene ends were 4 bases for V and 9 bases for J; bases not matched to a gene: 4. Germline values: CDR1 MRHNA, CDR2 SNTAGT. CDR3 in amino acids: CASSALAGGGEQFF. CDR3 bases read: TGTGCCAGCAGTGCACTAGCGGGAGGCGGTGAG.

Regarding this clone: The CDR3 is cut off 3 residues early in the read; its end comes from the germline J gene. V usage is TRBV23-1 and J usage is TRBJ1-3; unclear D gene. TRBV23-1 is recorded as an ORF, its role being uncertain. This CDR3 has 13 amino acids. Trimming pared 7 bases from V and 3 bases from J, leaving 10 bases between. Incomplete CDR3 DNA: TGCGCCAGCACTTGGAAGCGTGGAAACACC. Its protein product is CASTWKRGNT. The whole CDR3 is CASTWKRGNTIYF.

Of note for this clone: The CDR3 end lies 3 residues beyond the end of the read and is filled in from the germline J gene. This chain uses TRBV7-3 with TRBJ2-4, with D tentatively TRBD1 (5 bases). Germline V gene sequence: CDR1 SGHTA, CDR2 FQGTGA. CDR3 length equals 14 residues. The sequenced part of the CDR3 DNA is TGTGCCAGCAGCTTAGACAGTACTCTTTATGGT. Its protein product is CASSLDSTLYG. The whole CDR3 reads CASSLDSTLYGQYF.